Included here is one T cell receptor beta chain sequence, with context. Antigen: not known. The germline V and J ends were trimmed by 8 bases and 1 base, with 12 bases remaining between them. The CDR3 totals 13 residues. CDR1 and CDR2 (germline): SGHAT, FQNNGV. These data originate in a study of cytomegalovirus exposure and HLA in healthy donors. The PCR contained 60 Vbeta and 13 Jbeta primers. Assay used: immunoSEQ multiplex PCR; TCRdb lists only in-frame clones, some missing. Of about 190,000 clones in the sample, roughly 80% were seen once. Study conclusions and caveats: It was reported that the classifier diagnosed cytomegalovirus status with high specificity and sensitivity in both the original and validation cohorts.

The sequenced sample consisted of PBMCs. This receptor was taken from a woman aged 18 to 35 in good health and CMV-seronegative. The V and J genes are TRBV11-2 and TRBJ2-7, with D maybe TRBD2 (6 bases). CDR3 bases: TGTGCCAGCCGGGCCGCGGGATCCTACGAGCAGTACTTC. This gives the protein CASRAAGSYEQYF.